This T cell receptor beta chain was profiled in a study of long-term antiretroviral therapy in people with HIV. Study-level findings and limits: Adherence to ART, viral resistance and therapy changes lacked any data. Post-treatment diversity went higher with ART but stayed below transplant donor controls. Across all time points, the repertoire was dominated by clones that expanded before ART.

With 4 bases clipped from V and 7 bases from J, the junction kept 8 bases outside the gene matches. This CDR3 spans 15 amino acids. Germline CDR1 SGHRS, CDR2 YFSETQ. In its sample, this clone was seen once. What it binds is unknown. Before they underwent DNA extraction, samples held 1-10 million cryopreserved PBMC. With survey level as its setting, the immunoSEQ assay was v3.0. TCRdb's table, derived via immunoSEQ multiplex PCR, lists solely in-frame clones and lacks some. The sample has roughly 24,000 clones; 85% are singletons. The source is a man between 35 and 55 years old with HIV. The material sequenced was unsorted PBMCs, taken 1.6 years after starting antiretroviral therapy. The chain combines TRBV5-1 with TRBJ1-4, with 9 positions matching TRBD1. For the CDR3, the DNA is TGCGCCAGCAGCCCAGAACAGGGGGCGGCTGAAAAACTGTTTTTT. Translated: CASSPEQGAAEKLFF.